Listed here are 10 T cell receptor beta chains from one sample, sequenced in a study of cytomegalovirus exposure and HLA in healthy donors. Vbeta (60) and Jbeta (13) primers were used in the PCR. Clones were read by immunoSEQ multiplex PCR, and TCRdb kept only the in-frame ones, dropping some. The sample comprises approximately 150,000 clones, roughly 80% of which are singletons, and 2.5% to 3.5% rests with the top ten. Sequenced input: PBMCs. Receptors were obtained from a woman in her 30s in good health and CMV-seronegative.

The chain links TRBV5-6 to TRBJ1-4; D possibly corresponds to TRBD1 (6 bases). Germline lookup yields CDR1 SGHDT and CDR2 YYEEEE. The CDR3 runs to 16 residues. The germline V and J ends were trimmed by 3 bases and 3 bases, with 15 bases remaining between them. CDR3 loop: CASSSDRSWPNEKLFF. The DNA of the CDR3 is TGTGCCAGCAGCTCCGACAGGAGTTGGCCTAATGAAAAACTGTTTTTT.

J is TRBJ2-1 and V is TRBV4-1; D is unresolved. Germline V gene lookup returns CDR1 MGHRA and CDR2 YSYEKL. The length of the CDR3 is 17 residues. Deletions cut 0 bases from V and 0 bases from J, with 12 bases between. CDR3 region: CASSQDNGGSSYNEQFF. Here the CDR3 DNA reads TGCGCCAGCAGCCAAGACAACGGCGGTAGCTCCTACAATGAGCAGTTCTTC.

The chain combines TRBV9 with TRBJ2-3; D possibly corresponds to TRBD2 (6 bases). The CDR3 is 16 residues long. Per germline, CDR1 SGDLS and CDR2 YYNGEE. V was clipped by 4 bases and J by 0 bases, with 15 bases between them. The CDR3 loop reads CASSPRSGTSTDTQYF. CDR3 DNA: TGTGCCAGCAGCCCCAGGTCGGGGACTAGCACAGATACGCAGTATTTT.

This chain joins TRBV7-9 and TRBJ1-4, with TRBD1 as a possible D gene (6 bases). From germline, CDR1 is SEHNR and CDR2 FQNEAQ (reference sequence). The germline V and J ends were trimmed by 5 bases and 8 bases, with 15 bases remaining between them. This CDR3 contains 14 residues. The CDR3 sequence is CASSRSGVGEKLFF. For the CDR3, the DNA is TGTGCCAGCAGCCGTTCAGGGGTGGGGGAAAAACTGTTTTTT. Complete variable domain (other parts from reference TRBV7-9 and TRBJ1-4): DTGVSQNPRHKITKRGQNVTFRCDPISEHNRLYWYRQTLGQGPEFLTYFQNEAQLEKSRLLSDRFSAERPKGSFSTLEIQRTEQGDSAMYLCASSRSGVGEKLFFGSGTQLSVL.

This chain connects TRBV5-1 to TRBJ1-2, with a weak D call TRBD1 (5 bases). The ends were cut back, 3 bases at V and 3 bases at J, with 21 bases in the middle. Per germline, CDR1 SGHRS and CDR2 YFSETQ. CDR3 size: 17 residues. The CDR3 protein is CASSSRQQTVSYYGYTF. In nucleotides, the CDR3 is TGCGCCAGCAGCTCCCGACAACAGACAGTAAGCTACTATGGCTACACCTTC.

The rearrangement joins TRBV28 to TRBJ2-6; 12 bases align to TRBD2. Germline V gene sequence: CDR1 MDHEN, CDR2 SYDVKM. V was clipped by 3 bases and J by 3 bases; unmatched bases: 3. The CDR3 runs to 17 residues. CDR3 sequence reads: CASSLWTSGIGANVLTF. In nucleotides, the CDR3 is TGTGCCAGCAGTTTGTGGACTAGCGGGATTGGGGCCAACGTCCTGACTTTC. The variable domain in full, with the rest retrieved from reference TRBV28 and TRBJ2-6, is DVKVTQSSRYLVKRTGEKVFLECVQDMDHENMFWYRQDPGLGLRLIYFSYDVKMKEKGDIPEGYSVSREKKERFSLILESASTNQTSMYLCASSLWTSGIGANVLTFGAGSRLTVL.

This chain links TRBV29-1 with TRBJ2-5; TRBD1 matches at 10 bases. J lost 6 bases, V lost 7 bases, and 20 bases had no gene match. This CDR3 contains 17 residues. From germline, CDR1 is SQVTM and CDR2 ANQGSEA. The CDR3 nucleotides read TGCAGCGCAACGGGACCAACAAAGGGACAGGGGCGGCAGACCCAGTACTTC. Its protein is CSATGPTKGQGRQTQYF. Complete variable domain (other parts from reference TRBV29-1 and TRBJ2-5): SAVISQKPSRDICQRGTSLTIQCQVDSQVTMMFWYRQQPGQSLTLIATANQGSEATYESGFVIDKFPISRPNLTFSTLTVSNMSPEDSSIYLCSATGPTKGQGRQTQYFGPGTRLLVL.

This chain's CDR3 is CASSLFGGDNEQFF. In nucleotides, the CDR3 is TGTGCCAGCAGCTTATTTGGGGGGGACAATGAGCAGTTCTTC. The rearrangement links TRBV7-3 to TRBJ2-1; TRBD2 matches at 7 bases. In germline, CDR1 is SGHTA, CDR2 FQGTGA. The CDR3 length is 14 residues. V gave up 2 bases and J gave up 5 bases; unmatched junction bases: 3.

This clone appeared once. The chain employs TRBV11-2 and TRBJ1-1; unclear D gene. The CDR3 runs 15 residues. The V gene's germline CDR1 is SGHAT and CDR2 FQNNGV. The germline V and J ends were trimmed by 5 bases and 6 bases, with 19 bases remaining between them. This CDR3 is CASSRRRGGNAEAFF. CDR3 bases: TGTGCCAGCAGCCGACGACGTGGAGGGAATGCTGAAGCTTTCTTT.

This chain uses TRBV5-1 with TRBJ1-1; the match to TRBD1 covers 9 bases. V shed 0 bases, J shed 5 bases, and the junction held 8 bases outside the gene matches. CDR1 and CDR2 from the germline V gene are SGHRS and YFSETQ. The CDR3 has 16 residues. The CDR3 reads CASSLGGQGGRTEAFF. CDR3 sequence (DNA): TGCGCCAGCAGCTTGGGGGGACAGGGCGGTCGGACTGAAGCTTTCTTT.